A selection of T cell receptor beta chains follows, all from one sample in a study of tumor and adjacent non-tumor tissue in lung cancer. TCRdb called the multiplex PCR reads again in MiXCR, with one record for every CDR3 protein. The repertoire consists of more than 85,000 distinct CDR3 sequences, with 50% to 70% occurring once and the leading ten covering approximately 18%. The sample taken for sequencing was distant non-tumor lung tissue. The receptors were sampled from a man aged 25 to 45 with non-small cell lung cancer. Both conserved end residues are part of each CDR3. D genes are given only for firm matches. Size is omitted from some rows. Given values are once, few, many or a class for expanded clones.

cdr3_nt cdr3_aa v_call clone_size j_call d_call
TGCGCCAGCATAAGCTCTCTCGGGGAGCTGTTTTTT CASISSLGELFF TRBV10-2 many TRBJ2-2 -
TGCGCCAGCAGCCAAGGACTAGCGGGGACCTACGAACGGTACTTC CASSQGLAGTYERYF TRBV4-1 - TRBJ2-7 TRBD2
TGTGCCAGCACAGGACTAGCGACGACCCAGTACTTC CASTGLATTQYF TRBV6-2/TRBV6-3 - TRBJ2-5 TRBD2
TGCAGTGCTAGGGGCCCTAGCGACTACGAGCAGTACTTC CSARGPSDYEQYF TRBV20-1 - TRBJ2-7 -
TGTGCCAGCAGCTTCTACGTCGGTGGGACGCAGTACTTC CASSFYVGGTQYF TRBV12-3/TRBV12-4 - TRBJ2-7 -
TGCATTACTAGAGATCCCGGACAGGATGGCTACACCTTC CITRDPGQDGYTF TRBV20-1 - TRBJ1-2 TRBD1
TGTGCCAGCGTTGAGTCCCCTTATGGCTACACCTTC CASVESPYGYTF TRBV2 - TRBJ1-2 -
TGTGCCAGCAGCCCGGGGACTGTAGTAGAGACCCAGTACTTC CASSPGTVVETQYF TRBV7-9 - TRBJ2-5 -
TGTGCCAGCAGCTTAACCAGGGTAGGGTACAATGAGCAGTTCTTC CASSLTRVGYNEQFF TRBV7-9 - TRBJ2-1 -
TGTGCCATCAATAAGTGGGGGTCGGGCACTGAAGCTTTCTTT CAINKWGSGTEAFF TRBV10-3 - TRBJ1-1 -
TGTGGCAGCAGCTTTATCGTCAACACTCAAGCTTTCTTT CGSSFIVNTQAFF TRBV11-2 - TRBJ1-1 -
TGTGCCAGCAGTGACTCACTAGCGGGGCCAGATACGCAGTATTTT CASSDSLAGPDTQYF TRBV6-4 - TRBJ2-3 TRBD2
TGTGCCAGCAGCATTAGACTACCCCCCGCCAGTGAGCAGTTCTTC CASSIRLPPASEQFF TRBV11-2 - TRBJ2-1 -
TGTGACAGCAGCCCGGCGGCGTGGCAAGAGACCCAGTACTTC CDSSPAAWQETQYF TRBV11-2 - TRBJ2-5 -
TGTGCCAGCAGCTCCCGGGGGGGAACAGCTACGAACACCGGGGAGCTGTTTTTT CASSSRGGTATNTGELFF TRBV12-3/TRBV12-4 many TRBJ2-2 TRBD2
TGCGCCAGCAGCAAGCAAACAGGGGTCGGCGAAAAATTGTTTTTT CASSKQTGVGEKLFF TRBV5-1 - TRBJ1-4 TRBD1
TGTGCCAGGACTGACTCAGACACAGATACGCAGTATTTT CARTDSDTDTQYF TRBV6-4 - TRBJ2-3 -
TGCAGTGTTAGAGGGGGGCTAGCGGTATTCCCGGTCGAGCAGTACTTC CSVRGGLAVFPVEQYF TRBV20-1 - TRBJ2-7 -
TGCGTCAGCAGCCGGGACAGGACCGAGACCCAGTACTTC CVSSRDRTETQYF TRBV4-3 - TRBJ2-5 TRBD1
TGTGCCAGCAATTTCGGACCCAGGGTCGCTGCTTTCTTT CASNFGPRVAAFF TRBV6-1 - TRBJ1-1 -
TGCAGTGCTAGAGATGGAAGCGGGAGTTACATCGGGGAGCTCTTTTTT CSARDGSGSYIGELFF TRBV20-1 - TRBJ2-2 TRBD2
TGTGCCAGCAGCCAGGGGGGATTACTAGCGGGAGGGCTTGGCCAAGATACCCAGTACTTC CASSQGGLLAGGLGQDTQYF TRBV4-2 - TRBJ2-5 TRBD2
TGTGCCAGCAGCCTCGGAGGGGGCTTCCAAGAGACCCAGTACTTC CASSLGGGFQETQYF TRBV6-5 many TRBJ2-5 -
TGCAGCGTTGTGGCAGGACGTGGCTACACCTTC CSVVAGRGYTF TRBV29-1 many TRBJ1-2 -
TGCAGCGATCTAATTAGCGGGAGGGGTGATGAACAGTTCTTC CSDLISGRGDEQFF TRBV29-1 - TRBJ2-1 TRBD2
TGTGCCAGCAGTCTATACTCGGAGACCGGGGAGCCGTTTTTT CASSLYSETGEPFF TRBV11-3 - TRBJ2-2 -
TGCACCAGCAGTGAGCGGGAGACATTGTCCGGGGAGCTGCTTTTT CTSSERETLSGELLF TRBV10-2 - TRBJ2-2 TRBD2
TGTGCCTGGACCCAGGGGGCGCTTGGTGGCTACGCCTTC CAWTQGALGGYAF TRBV30 - TRBJ1-2 TRBD1
TGTGCCAGCAGCGAGGGACTGACGGGCAGTACGCAGTATTTT CASSEGLTGSTQYF TRBV5-4 - TRBJ2-3 -
TGTGCCAGCAGCTTATATGGGGACAAGTCCTACGAGCAGTACTTC CASSLYGDKSYEQYF TRBV11-2 - TRBJ2-7 -
TGCAGCGCTAGAGAGGGGGGATCAAACTATGGCTACGCCTTC CSAREGGSNYGYAF TRBV20-1 - TRBJ1-2 -
TGTGCCAGCAGTATGCGGGGGGGCAGCTCAGATACGCAGTATTTT CASSMRGGSSDTQYF TRBV11-2 - TRBJ2-3 TRBD2
TGTGCCAGGAGCGCCGGGACAGGGACTTATTATAGCAATCAACCCCTGCATTTT CARSAGTGTYYSNQPLHF TRBV6-6 - TRBJ1-5 TRBD1
TGCAGCGTTGGAGGGACTAGCGGGAGATACGAGCAGTACTTC CSVGGTSGRYEQYF TRBV29-1 many TRBJ2-7 TRBD2
TGCGCCAGCAGCTTGGACCGGCGAGCGCCCGGGGAGCTGTTTTTT CASSLDRRAPGELFF TRBV5-1 few TRBJ2-2 -